This paragraph covers one T cell receptor (beta chain) sequence. This record comes from a study of T cells in Graves' hyperthyroidism and ophthalmopathy. In the study overall: Peripheral blood was obtained at initial diagnosis, preceding any treatment.

Germline V lookup: CDR1 LNHDA, CDR2 SQIVND (reference sequence). The CDR3 is made up of 15 amino acids. V gave up 8 bases and J gave up 3 bases, with 20 bases separating them. Newly diagnosed hyperthyroidism, duration under 2 months, in patients aged 18 to 65. RNA transcripts yielded amplified TCR beta CDR3 regions. The TCR CDR3 was amplified in a first-round RT-PCR using the HTBI primer set. Each CDR3 protein is one row after TCRdb ran MiXCR on the multiplex PCR reads. Among 300,000 or so distinct CDR3 sequences listed, roughly 21% were seen once. The chain links TRBV19 to TRBJ2-7, with D unclear. This TCR was recovered from a woman aged 50 to 65 with Graves' hyperthyroidism. Sequenced input: blood. CDR3: CASRRRPDGIYEQYF. DNA of the CDR3: TGTGCCAGTCGCCGAAGGCCGGACGGAATCTACGAGCAGTACTTC.